The next 22 T cell receptor beta chains were all read from a single sample in a study of beta chain features in type 1 diabetes. The antigens these receptors bind are not known. The study reverse transcribed the entire isolated RNA, so it sequenced expressed TCRB transcripts. The assay was immunoSEQ multiplex PCR, and TCRdb's table has in-frame clones only and misses some. The sample shows about 660,000 clones, over 13% of them seen only once. Study-level results: Within each of all four CD4+ subsets, Type 1 diabetes patients had TCRB CDR3s that were moderately but significantly shorter.

Sequencing input: naive CD4+ T cells from blood. The receptors here all came from a man younger than 35 with type 1 diabetes.

V gene TRBV7-2 combines with J gene TRBJ2-7; D tentatively fits TRBD1 or TRBD2 (7 bases each). V shed 6 bases and J shed 4 bases, with 19 bases lying between them. Germline assignment: CDR1 SGHTA and CDR2 FQGNSA. The CDR3 is made up of 15 amino acids. This CDR3 is CASREGASSGYEQYF. The CDR3 DNA reads as TGTGCCAGCAGAGAGGGGGCATCTAGCGGTTACGAGCAGTACTTC.

This clone was counted a few times. The chain has TRBV29-1 and TRBJ1-1; D gene ambiguous. V lost 0 bases, J lost 7 bases, and 12 bases lay in between. The CDR3 loop spans 13 amino acids. The germline gives CDR1 SQVTM, CDR2 ANQGSEA. The CDR3 nucleotides are TGCAGCGTTGAAGACGAAAGAGTCGTTGAAGCTTTCTTT. This codes for CSVEDERVVEAFF.

This clone was picked up a small number of times. This chain links TRBV28 with TRBJ2-7; TRBD1 agrees at 10 bases. Germline V gives CDR1 MDHEN, CDR2 SYDVKM. The V and J ends lost 7 bases and 2 bases, in that order; junction bases with no gene match: 5. This CDR3 has 14 residues. CDR3 amino acids: CASTTGTGAYEQYF. CDR3 coding DNA: TGTGCCAGCACGACCGGGACAGGGGCCTACGAGCAGTACTTC.

The table lists this clone with a few counts. The J gene is TRBJ1-5, the V gene TRBV5-1, with D perhaps TRBD1 (6 bases). Germline V CDR1 and CDR2: SGHRS, YFSETQ. The CDR3 is 13 residues long. V was cut by 4 bases and J by 5 bases, with 10 bases left in between. CDR3: CASSQDSDQPQHF. The CDR3 DNA reads TGCGCCAGCAGCCAGGACAGCGATCAGCCCCAGCATTTT.

The chain joins TRBV27 to TRBJ1-2, with a possible D match to TRBD1 (5 bases). V lost 8 bases to trimming and J lost 0 bases, with 10 bases between them. Germline V lookup: CDR1 MNHEY, CDR2 SMNVEV (reference sequence). The CDR3 totals 13 residues. CDR3 bases: TGTGCCAGCCACTCGGGACCTAACTATGGCTACACCTTC. Protein: CASHSGPNYGYTF.

This clone appeared a few times. V gene TRBV21-1 combines with J gene TRBJ2-7; TRBD2, as called in the table, went unchecked against the DNA. TRBV21-1 is shown as a pseudogene. This CDR3 spans 14 amino acids. CDR3 region: CASSKACPPDEQYF. In DNA form, the CDR3 reads TGTGCCAGCAGCAAAGCGTGCCCGCCGGACGAGCAGTACTTC.

J is TRBJ1-4 and V is TRBV7-9; no clear D gene. Germline CDR1 SEHNR, CDR2 FQNEAQ (reference sequence). Deletions cut 6 bases from V and 7 bases from J, with 12 bases between. CDR3 size: 13 residues. The CDR3 DNA sequence: TGTGCCAGCAGGCCTCCCTCTGGTGAAAAACTGTTTTTT. Its protein product is CASRPPSGEKLFF.

This clone came up a few times. This sequence joins TRBV7-2 and TRBJ1-2, with TRBD1 as a possible D gene (6 bases). Trimming took off 2 bases at V and 8 bases at J, with 15 bases between the two ends. Germline CDR1 is SGHTA and CDR2 is FQGNSA. CDR3 length: 14 amino acids. This CDR3 reads CASSLSGVNSGYTF. For the CDR3, the DNA is TGTGCCAGCAGCTTATCAGGGGTAAATTCGGGCTACACCTTC.

This chain connects TRBV9 to TRBJ1-6, with TRBD1 as a possible D gene (5 bases). The germline V gene encodes CDR1 SGDLS and CDR2 YYNGEE. The length of the CDR3 is 15 residues. Between the trimmed V and J ends, which lost 4 bases and 7 bases, there was a span of 15 bases. The CDR3 DNA is TGTGCCAGCAGCCCCATCGGGGCAGGAAATTCACCCCTCCACTTT. Its translation: CASSPIGAGNSPLHF.

This clone turned up a few times. The genes are TRBV30 and TRBJ2-7, with a tentative D call TRBD1 (5 bases). Germline-derived CDR1 and CDR2 are GTSNPN and SVGIG (reference sequence). Trimming cost V 0 bases and J 4 bases, with 7 bases left between them. The CDR3 extends over 12 amino acids. The CDR3 DNA follows: TGTGCCTGGAGTGTACGACAGTACGAGCAGTACTTC. Protein sequence: CAWSVRQYEQYF. Variable domain in full (rest from reference TRBV30 and TRBJ2-7): SQTIHQWPATLVQPVGSPLSLECTVEGTSNPNLYWYRQAAGRGLQLLFYSVGIGQISSEVPQNLSASRPQDRQFILSSKKLLLSDSGFYLCAWSVRQYEQYFGPGTRLTVT.

This clone was found a few times. The chain combines TRBV5-1 with TRBJ1-4; D is unclear. This CDR3 region has 15 residues. V was trimmed by 0 bases and J by 10 bases, leaving 16 bases between them. The germline CDR1 and CDR2 sequences are SGHRS and YFSETQ. CDR3 sequence reads: CASSLGGNTVGKLFF. The CDR3 DNA reads TGCGCCAGCAGCTTGGGAGGGAACACCGTGGGAAAACTGTTTTTT.

A remark on this clone: This same CDR3 is encoded by further DNA sequences in the sample. The chain uses TRBV7-2 and TRBJ2-7; D is unresolved. V was cut by 5 bases and J by 4 bases, with 9 bases left in between. The germline CDR1 and CDR2 sequences are SGHTA and FQGNSA. The CDR3 runs to 12 residues. The CDR3 region has the DNA TGTGCCAGCAGCCCGTCCCGATACGAGCAGTACTTC. It encodes CASSPSRYEQYF. The entire variable domain, with the rest obtained from reference TRBV7-2 and TRBJ2-7, is as follows: GAGVSQSPSNKVTEKGKDVELRCDPISGHTALYWYRQSLGQGLEFLIYFQGNSAPDKSGLPSDRFSAERTGGSVSTLTIQRTQQEDSAVYLCASSPSRYEQYFGPGTRLTVT.

This clone was seen a handful of times. The V and J genes are TRBV30 and TRBJ1-2; TRBD1 matches 9 bases. This CDR3 is built from 12 residues. Trimming cost V 1 base and J 11 bases; bases outside gene matches: 5. The germline V gene encodes CDR1 GTSNPN and CDR2 SVGIG (reference sequence). CDR3 region: CAWSGGTGRYTF. The DNA for the CDR3 is TGTGCCTGGAGTGGGGGGACAGGGCGGTACACCTTC.

The chain recombines TRBV15 with TRBJ1-2; the D is unclear. Trimming took 0 bases from V and 5 from J, leaving 16 bases between them. There are 16 residues in the CDR3. Germline CDR1 is LNHNV and CDR2 is YYDKDF (reference sequence). The CDR3 spells CATSRDRAPTRYGYTF. The CDR3 nucleotides read TGTGCCACCAGCAGAGATAGGGCCCCAACGCGGTATGGCTACACCTTC.

The V gene is TRBV6-5, the J gene TRBJ1-1; D not resolved. Germline-derived CDR1 and CDR2 are MNHEY and SVGAGI. The ends were cut back, 9 bases at V and 1 base at J, with 12 bases in the middle. CDR3 length equals 13 residues. The CDR3 sequence: CASRRWANTEAFF. The DNA of the CDR3 is TGTGCCAGTAGACGTTGGGCGAACACTGAAGCTTTCTTT.

This clone was detected a few times. The chain joins TRBV7-2 to TRBJ1-1; D uncertain. Germline V gene lookup returns CDR1 SGHTA and CDR2 FQGNSA. V was trimmed by 3 bases and J by 1 base, leaving 21 bases between them. The CDR3 is 18 residues long. CDR3 DNA: TGTGCCAGCAGCTTCACCGGGCCCTTCTATCGAGGGAACACTGAAGCTTTCTTT. It yields the protein CASSFTGPFYRGNTEAFF. Combining the CDR3 with reference TRBV7-2 and TRBJ1-1 gives the whole variable domain GAGVSQSPSNKVTEKGKDVELRCDPISGHTALYWYRQSLGQGLEFLIYFQGNSAPDKSGLPSDRFSAERTGGSVSTLTIQRTQQEDSAVYLCASSFTGPFYRGNTEAFFGQGTRLTVV.

The genes are TRBV6-5 and TRBJ2-1; D gene uncertain. This CDR3 has 13 residues. Trimming cost V 2 bases and J 5 bases, with 7 bases left between them. Germline CDR1 MNHEY, CDR2 SVGAGI. CDR3: CASSYSLNNEQFF. DNA of the CDR3: TGTGCCAGCAGTTACAGTCTGAACAATGAGCAGTTCTTC.

The V and J genes are TRBV6-1 and TRBJ2-1, with D perhaps TRBD1 (5 bases). This CDR3 has 12 amino acids. Trimming removed 6 bases at V and 10 bases at J, with 13 bases between. Germline V gene data show CDR1 as MNHNS and CDR2 as SASEGT. The CDR3 protein is CASRIAGQEQFF. The CDR3 DNA reads TGTGCCAGCAGGATTGCAGGACAAGAGCAGTTCTTC.

V is TRBV30 and J is TRBJ2-5; no clear D. Trimming shortened V by 4 bases and J by 5 bases, and 8 bases separated the two germline ends. This CDR3 comprises 11 residues. Germline V gene lookup returns CDR1 GTSNPN and CDR2 SVGIG (reference sequence). The CDR3, as DNA: TGTGCCTGGAATTCGTTGGAGACCCAGTACTTC. Residues: CAWNSLETQYF.

The rearrangement links TRBV2 to TRBJ2-7, with D tentatively TRBD2 (6 bases). The germline CDR1 and CDR2 sequences are SNHLY and FYNNEI. The V and J ends lost 7 bases and 0 bases respectively, with 16 bases between them. The CDR3 loop spans 15 amino acids. CDR3 sequence: CASTNEGLSSYEQYF. In DNA form, the CDR3 reads TGTGCCAGCACTAATGAGGGACTCAGCTCCTACGAGCAGTACTTC.

The chain couples TRBV11-2 to TRBJ1-4; D possibly corresponds to TRBD1 (6 bases). Trimming took 1 base from V and 3 from J, leaving 12 bases between them. The germline gives CDR1 SGHAT, CDR2 FQNNGV. The CDR3 covers 16 residues. CDR3 DNA sequence: TGTGCCAGCAGCTTAGCGGGGGGCACGGCTAATGAAAAACTGTTTTTT. This translates into CASSLAGGTANEKLFF.

The chain combines TRBV5-8 with TRBJ1-1, with D hard to call. V was shortened by 0 bases and J by 3 bases, with 6 bases between the two germline ends. There are 13 residues in the CDR3. CDR1 is SGHTS and CDR2 is YDEGEE in the germline V gene. DNA for the CDR3: TGTGCCAGCAGCTTGGGGCGGGACACTGAAGCTTTCTTT. This gives the protein CASSLGRDTEAFF. The variable domain in full, with the rest retrieved from reference TRBV5-8 and TRBJ1-1, is EAGVTQSPTHLIKTRGQQATLRCSPISGHTSVYWYQQALGLGLQFLLWYDEGEERNRGNFPPRFSGRQFPNYSSELNVNALELEDSALYLCASSLGRDTEAFFGQGTRLTVV.